A selection of T cell receptor beta chains follows, all from one sample in a study of glioma-infiltrating T cells. TCRdb analysed the multiplex PCR reads with MiXCR anew, one entry per CDR3 protein. The table records more than 350,000 distinct CDR3 sequences, 41% of them present only once. The specimen sequenced was glioma tissue, nonneoplastic brain tissue, or PBMCs (not recorded which). The receptors were sampled from a human donor with low-grade glioma or glioblastoma, undergoing nonglioma brain surgery, or in good health (not recorded which). Each CDR3 is given with its conserved first and last residue. A D gene is named only where the DNA matches it firmly. Size is omitted from some rows. Given values are once, few, many or a class for expanded clones.

v_call	d_call	cdr3_length	clone_size	j_call	cdr3_aa	cdr3_nt
TRBV28	TRBD1	15	few	TRBJ1-2	CASSQTQGAPTGYTF	TGTGCCAGCAGTCAAACTCAGGGGGCGCCCACTGGCTACACCTTC
TRBV7-2	NA	14	NA	TRBJ1-1	CASSLASRRTEAFF	TGTGCCAGCAGCTTAGCCAGCAGGCGGACTGAAGCTTTCTTT
TRBV10-3	NA	14	many	TRBJ1-1	CAISEAGGNTEAFF	TGTGCCATCAGTGAGGCGGGGGGGAACACTGAAGCTTTCTTT
TRBV7-2	NA	11	NA	TRBJ1-6	CASSNRQDLHF	TGTGCCAGCAGCAATCGCCAGGACCTCCACTTT
TRBV7-2	NA	14	many	TRBJ1-1	CASSQYGGNTEAFF	TGTGCCAGCAGCCAATACGGGGGGAACACTGAAGCTTTCTTT
TRBV10-3	TRBD2	17	NA	TRBJ2-5	CAISESLAGASQETQYF	TGTGCCATCAGTGAGTCTTTAGCGGGCGCCTCCCAAGAGACCCAGTACTTC
TRBV4-1	NA	15	NA	TRBJ2-7	CASSPEGGRAYEQYF	TGCGCCAGCAGCCCGGAGGGGGGGAGGGCCTACGAGCAGTACTTC
TRBV29-1	NA	14	NA	TRBJ2-7	CSVGVFRVAYEQYF	TGCAGCGTTGGGGTATTTCGGGTGGCCTACGAGCAGTACTTC
TRBV2	TRBD2	16	NA	TRBJ2-7	CASRIDLAGGQSEQYF	TGTGCCAGCAGGATCGATCTAGCGGGAGGCCAAAGCGAGCAGTACTTC
TRBV4-1	TRBD2	16	NA	TRBJ2-7	CASSQAGLAGTYEQYF	TGCGCCAGCAGCCAAGCTGGACTAGCGGGAACCTACGAGCAGTACTTC
TRBV24-1	NA	13	NA	TRBJ1-2	CATSETGLYGYTF	TGTGCCACCTCCGAGACAGGACTATATGGCTACACCTTC
TRBV20-1	NA	14	few	TRBJ2-3	CSARDVGVTDTQYF	TGCAGTGCTAGAGACGTCGGGGTCACAGATACGCAGTATTTT
TRBV7-2	NA	10	few	TRBJ2-2	CASRSGELFF	TGTGCCAGCAGGTCCGGGGAGCTGTTTTTT
TRBV28	NA	15	many	TRBJ1-2	CASRRRSGRIYGYTF	TGTGCCAGCAGGCGTCGGTCAGGGCGAATCTATGGCTACACCTTC
TRBV5-1	NA	15	few	TRBJ1-2	CASSLDWQLLAGYTF	TGCGCCAGCAGCTTGGATTGGCAACTCCTAGCGGGCTACACCTTC
TRBV6-6	NA	15	few	TRBJ2-3	CASSYGTGRTDTQYF	TGTGCCAGCAGTTACGGGACGGGACGCACAGATACGCAGTATTTT
TRBV6-2/TRBV6-3	TRBD2	15	many	TRBJ2-1	CASSPGGSSYNEQFF	TGTGCCAGCAGCCCGGGAGGTAGCTCCTACAATGAGCAGTTCTTC
TRBV20-1	NA	15	NA	TRBJ1-1	CSTSRRTKLNTEAFF	TGCAGTACTAGTCGGAGGACCAAGCTAAACACTGAAGCTTTCTTT
TRBV27	NA	14	many	TRBJ1-2	CASSPRTPLYGYTF	TGTGCCAGCAGTCCGAGGACCCCCCTCTATGGCTACACCTTC
TRBV9	NA	15	NA	TRBJ1-5	CASSVEGTRSQPQHF	TGTGCCAGCAGCGTAGAGGGCACCAGGTCTCAGCCCCAGCATTTT
TRBV4-1	NA	14	few	TRBJ2-7	CASSQGGPGDEQYF	TGCGCCAGCAGCCAAGGGGGCCCAGGAGACGAGCAGTACTTC
TRBV7-2	NA	13	many	TRBJ1-6	CASSPTANSPLHF	TGTGCCAGCAGCCCGACGGCCAATTCACCCCTCCACTTT
TRBV24-1	TRBD1	15	few	TRBJ1-1	CATSDSRQGGYLAFF	TGTGCCACCAGTGATTCTCGACAGGGAGGCTATTTAGCTTTCTTT
TRBV25-1	NA	14	many	TRBJ1-1	CASSEGMVSTEAFF	TGTGCCAGCAGTGAAGGGATGGTTAGCACTGAAGCTTTCTTT
TRBV25-1	NA	15	NA	TRBJ2-7	CASSETGTDSYEQYF	TGTGCCAGCAGTGAAACCGGGACCGACTCCTACGAGCAGTACTTC
TRBV5-6	NA	13	few	TRBJ2-3	CASSSLASDTQYF	TGTGCCAGCAGCTCACTAGCCTCTGATACGCAGTATTTT
TRBV4-1	NA	14	NA	TRBJ2-7	CASSQDRGGYEQYF	TGCGCCAGCAGCCAAGATAGGGGGGGATACGAGCAGTACTTC
TRBV20-1	NA	14	few	TRBJ2-1	CSARDPDYPSEQFF	TGCAGTGCTAGAGATCCGGACTACCCGAGTGAGCAGTTCTTC
TRBV28	TRBD1	16	NA	TRBJ1-5	CASSPPSGGIDQPQHF	TGTGCCAGCAGTCCCCCCTCAGGGGGGATCGATCAGCCCCAGCATTTT
TRBV12-3/TRBV12-4	NA	14	NA	TRBJ2-1	CASSFVGNYNEQFF	TGTGCCAGCAGTTTCGTGGGGAATTACAATGAGCAGTTCTTC
TRBV2	NA	14	NA	TRBJ2-3	CASSESRGTDTQYF	TGTGCCAGCAGTGAAAGCAGGGGCACAGATACGCAGTATTTT